This T cell receptor beta chain was sequenced for a study of blood T cell repertoires in COVID-19. Across the study: T cells, B-cell-depleted T cells, or PBMCs supplied cDNA or gDNA.

This CDR3 spans 14 amino acids. V gave up 7 bases and J gave up 3 bases; unmatched junction bases: 5. Per germline, CDR1 SGHRS and CDR2 YFSETQ. In the authors' workflow: Nucleated cell number was recorded as an estimate derived from reference gene primer amplification. The protocol was immunoSEQ multiplex PCR, while the TCRdb copy is restricted to in-frame clones and leaves out a portion. That table furnishes V, J and clone size, whereas the DNA furnished D and trimming. The sample consists of approximately 81,000 clones, around 91% of them appearing once. J is TRBJ2-2 and V is TRBV5-1, with TRBD1 identical over 8 bases. Sample: peripheral blood. This clonotype was sampled from a man aged 65-85 years with active or convalescent COVID-19. Here the CDR3 DNA reads TGCGCCAGCTCCCCGACAGGGGACACCGGGGAGCTGTTTTTT. It specifies CASSPTGDTGELFF.